The clone carrying this T cell receptor beta chain was counted many times. The read stops 3 residues short of the end of the CDR3; the missing end is completed from the germline J gene. The data stem from a study of T cell clonality in common variable immunodeficiency. Trimming removed 2 bases from V and 1 base from J; junction bases left unmatched: 16. The CDR3 extends over 18 amino acids. Germline V gives CDR1 DFQATT, CDR2 SNEGSKA (reference sequence). Assay: immunoSEQ multiplex PCR; the TCRdb copy retains only in-frame clones and omits some. The table lists roughly 55,000 clones, with no singletons.

This chain connects TRBV20-1 to TRBJ2-5, with TRBD2 identical over 7 bases. Sequenced input: peripheral blood mononuclear cells. This clonotype originated in a person aged 18 to 70 in good health. CDR3 DNA (partial): TGCAGTGCTAGAATTTTTGGGCTCGCGGGAGCGTTCCAAGAGACC. It translates to CSARIFGLAGAFQET. The entire CDR3 protein reads CSARIFGLAGAFQETQYF.